These 20 T cell receptor beta chains were all obtained from the same sample, sequenced in a study of graft-versus-host responses after intestinal transplantation. The table came from immunoSEQ multiplex PCR; TCRdb's copy has only in-frame clones and leaves some out. Of fewer than 15,000 clones in the sample, 70% were seen once. Graft tissue was processed to release intraepithelial and lamina propria lymphocytes. Material: ileum tissue, obtained around 99 weeks after intestinal transplantation. These receptors were taken from a human patient who received an intestinal transplant, so some T cells may come from the graft donor.

This clone has only one observation. CDR3 sequence: CASSHRDPDTGELFF. The CDR3 DNA is TGTGCCAGCAGTCACCGGGACCCCGACACCGGGGAGCTGTTTTTT. V usage is TRBV27 and J usage is TRBJ2-2, with D perhaps matching TRBD1 or TRBD2 (5 bases each). Trimming stripped 5 bases from V and 3 bases from J, with 13 bases between. This CDR3 is 15 amino acids long. Germline V gives CDR1 MNHEY, CDR2 SMNVEV (reference sequence).

J is TRBJ1-1 and V is TRBV10-1; maybe TRBD1 (6 bases). Germline loops: CDR1 WNHNN, CDR2 SYGVQD (reference sequence). The V gene lost 6 bases and the J gene lost 0 bases, with 14 bases spanning the gap. This CDR3 is 15 amino acids long. The CDR3 DNA sequence: TGCGCCAGCAGCCCATTCGGACAGATGAACACTGAAGCTTTCTTT. Its translation: CASSPFGQMNTEAFF.

The rearrangement links TRBV2 to TRBJ2-5; the D gene is possibly TRBD2 (5 bases). CDR1 and CDR2 (germline): SNHLY, FYNNEI. This CDR3 region has 13 residues. With 7 bases removed from V and 5 bases from J, the gap between germline ends came to 14 bases. CDR3 sequence: CASTGEKLETQYF. For the CDR3, the DNA is TGTGCCAGCACTGGGGAGAAGCTCGAGACCCAGTACTTC.

This rearrangement joins TRBV2 to TRBJ1-1; TRBD1 matches at 7 bases. Per germline, CDR1 SNHLY and CDR2 FYNNEI. The CDR3 totals 11 residues. With V trimmed by 10 bases and J by 5 bases, 4 bases remained unmatched. CDR3 loop: CAISTGTEAFF. The CDR3 DNA reads TGTGCCATCTCGACAGGGACTGAAGCTTTCTTT.

J is TRBJ2-5 and V is TRBV11-2; TRBD2 matches 11 bases. Per germline, CDR1 SGHAT and CDR2 FQNNGV. The V gene end was trimmed by 5 bases and the J gene end by 4 bases; junction bases not matched to a gene: 9. This CDR3 has 16 amino acids. In DNA, the CDR3 is TGTGCCAGCAGCCTTACTCTAGCGGGAGGCCGAGAGACCCAGTACTTC. Translation gives CASSLTLAGGRETQYF.

A few counts support this clone. The rearrangement links TRBV6-6 to TRBJ1-5; perhaps TRBD1 as D (6 bases). Germline CDR1 MNHNY, CDR2 SVGAGI (reference sequence). The CDR3 is made up of 13 amino acids. V shed 2 bases and J shed 6 bases, with 8 bases lying between them. The CDR3 bases are TGTGCCAGCAGTTACGAGGGGGGTCAGCCCCAGCATTTT. It translates to CASSYEGGQPQHF.

DNA for the CDR3: TGTGCCAGCAGCCCAGCCAGGTGGGACAGGGGGCCTGGGGCCAACGTCCTGACTTTC. This sequence encodes CASSPARWDRGPGANVLTF. V gene TRBV7-9 combines with J gene TRBJ2-6, with 12 bases identical to TRBD1. Germline assignment: CDR1 SEHNR and CDR2 FQNEAQ (reference sequence). This CDR3 has 19 residues. V lost 5 bases, J lost 2 bases, and 10 bases stayed unmatched.

This chain joins TRBV28 and TRBJ2-7; D is possibly TRBD1 or TRBD2 (5 bases each). Trimming shortened V by 6 bases and J by 1 base, and 10 bases separated the two germline ends. Germline loops: CDR1 MDHEN, CDR2 SYDVKM. This CDR3 region has 13 residues. The CDR3 sequence is CASRWGWSYEQYF. CDR3 sequence (DNA): TGTGCCAGCAGGTGGGGGTGGTCCTACGAGCAGTACTTC.

The CDR3 protein is CASSFQVPPYEQYF. CDR3 nucleotides: TGTGCCAGCAGTTTTCAGGTACCTCCCTACGAGCAGTACTTC. The chain is built from TRBV28 and TRBJ2-5, with D uncertain. Gene TRBJ2-7 matches the end of the DNA better, so the J call may be wrong. CDR1 is MDHEN, CDR2 SYDVKM, per germline. The CDR3 extends over 14 amino acids.

CDR3 in amino acids: CSARNAYEQYF. The CDR3 DNA sequence: TGCAGTGCTAGGAATGCATACGAGCAGTACTTC. The rearrangement uses TRBV20-1 and TRBJ2-7; D gene unclear. There are 11 residues in the CDR3. CDR1 DFQATT and CDR2 SNEGSKA come from the germline V gene (reference sequence). V lost 3 bases and J lost 4, with 7 bases in between.

The chain carries TRBV2 and TRBJ1-6, with TRBD1 matching over 11 bases. The CDR3 consists of 16 residues. CDR1 and CDR2 (germline): SNHLY, FYNNEI. Unmatched junction bases numbered 9, after V lost 5 bases and J lost 9 bases. The CDR3 loop reads CASSSQRGTGGSPLHF. In DNA form, the CDR3 reads TGTGCCAGCAGTTCCCAAAGGGGGACAGGGGGTTCACCCCTCCACTTT.

The V and J genes are TRBV10-1 and TRBJ2-1, with 12 bases identical to TRBD2. V was pared by 5 bases and J by 9 bases, with 5 bases of the junction left unmatched. This CDR3 has 14 amino acids. Per the germline V gene, CDR1 is WNHNN and CDR2 is SYGVQD (reference sequence). CDR3 in amino acids: CASSKLAGGPEQFF. CDR3 in DNA: TGCGCCAGCAGTAAGCTAGCGGGGGGGCCTGAGCAGTTCTTC.

This CDR3 reads CASSELATYNEQFF. The CDR3 DNA sequence: TGTGCCAGCAGTGAACTAGCGACCTACAATGAGCAGTTCTTC. The chain has TRBV6-1 and TRBJ2-1; D possibly corresponds to TRBD2 (6 bases). Trimming left V 2 bases short and J 2 bases short, with 7 bases between. The CDR3 is 14 amino acids. From germline, CDR1 is MNHNS and CDR2 SASEGT.

This clone has a handful of counts. The chain uses TRBV18 and TRBJ2-6, with 10 nucleotides matching TRBD1. The CDR3 sequence is 16 residues long. Losses at the gene ends were 5 bases for V and 0 bases for J; bases not matched to a gene: 1. Germline assignment: CDR1 KGHSH and CDR2 LQKENI. CDR3 bases: TGTGCCAGCTCAGGGACAGGGGACTCTGGGGCCAACGTCCTGACTTTC. This gives the protein CASSGTGDSGANVLTF.

The sample holds a few counts of this clone. The rearrangement joins TRBV18 to TRBJ2-3; D gene unclear. CDR3 size: 13 residues. V was clipped by 6 bases and J by 2 bases, with 9 bases between them. Germline-derived CDR1 and CDR2 are KGHSH and LQKENI. The CDR3 is CASSPTFTDTQYF. CDR3 DNA sequence: TGTGCCAGCTCCCCGACGTTCACAGATACGCAGTATTTT. The variable domain in full, with the rest retrieved from reference TRBV18 and TRBJ2-3, is NAGVMQNPRHLVRRRGQEARLRCSPMKGHSHVYWYRQLPEEGLKFMVYLQKENIIDESGMPKERFSAEFPKEGPSILRIQQVVRGDSAAYFCASSPTFTDTQYFGPGTRLTVL.

The chain links TRBV27 to TRBJ1-2; TRBD1 is a possible D gene (5 bases). This CDR3 region has 13 residues. The V and J ends lost 0 bases and 5 bases respectively, with 7 bases between them. The germline V gene has CDR1 MNHEY and CDR2 SMNVEV (reference sequence). CDR3 in DNA: TGTGCCAGCAGTTTATCGAGGGGATATGGCTACACCTTC. Protein sequence: CASSLSRGYGYTF.

The V gene is TRBV19, the J gene TRBJ2-7; 11 positions agree with TRBD1. V was pared by 5 bases and J by 3 bases, with 6 bases of the junction left unmatched. Looked up from germline, CDR1 is LNHDA and CDR2 is SQIVND (reference sequence). This CDR3 region has 15 residues. This CDR3 is CASSLRDRGVYEQYF. In nucleotides, the CDR3 is TGTGCCAGTAGTCTCCGGGACAGGGGGGTCTACGAGCAGTACTTC.

The chain is built from TRBV28 and TRBJ1-1; TRBD1 might be the D (5 bases). V gave up 6 bases and J gave up 3 bases, with 20 bases separating them. The CDR3 sequence is 16 residues long. The V gene's germline CDR1 is MDHEN and CDR2 SYDVKM. CDR3 sequence: CASSRYPARVHTEAFF. The CDR3 DNA is TGTGCCAGCAGCCGCTATCCCGCCAGGGTGCACACTGAAGCTTTCTTT. The whole variable domain, filled in from reference TRBV28 and TRBJ1-1, reads DVKVTQSSRYLVKRTGEKVFLECVQDMDHENMFWYRQDPGLGLRLIYFSYDVKMKEKGDIPEGYSVSREKKERFSLILESASTNQTSMYLCASSRYPARVHTEAFFGQGTRLTVV.

This clone came up a few times. The gene calls are TRBV5-8 and TRBJ2-5, with 8 bases matching TRBD1. CDR3 size: 14 residues. The germline V gene encodes CDR1 SGHTS and CDR2 YDEGEE. Trimming cost V 1 base and J 5 bases; bases outside gene matches: 4. CDR3 amino acids: CASSLKTGEETQYF. DNA for the CDR3: TGTGCCAGCAGCTTGAAGACAGGGGAGGAGACCCAGTACTTC. Using reference TRBV5-8 and TRBJ2-5 for the parts outside the CDR3, the full variable domain is EAGVTQSPTHLIKTRGQQATLRCSPISGHTSVYWYQQALGLGLQFLLWYDEGEERNRGNFPPRFSGRQFPNYSSELNVNALELEDSALYLCASSLKTGEETQYFGPGTRLLVL.

The chain has TRBV10-3 and TRBJ1-4; D is unresolved. CDR3 length: 13 amino acids. V was clipped by 3 bases and J by 4 bases, with 6 bases between them. CDR1 and CDR2 (germline): ENHRY, SYGVKD. CDR3 DNA sequence: TGTGCCATCAGTGACAGCTATAATGAAAAACTGTTTTTT. Protein sequence: CAISDSYNEKLFF.